This is a list of T cell receptor beta chains from one sample in a study of cytomegalovirus exposure and HLA in healthy donors. Libraries were prepared by immunoSEQ multiplex PCR; TCRdb keeps only in-frame clonotypes and omits some of them. The table lists 180,000 or so clones, roughly four fifths of them singletons. Source material: PBMCs. These receptors came from a young woman in good health and CMV-seropositive. Each CDR3 is given with its conserved first and last residue.

v_gene	CDR3aa
TRBV30	CAWNGGGQVYEQYF
TRBV27	CASSGRTGEDGYTF
TRBV28	CASSGQNNYGYTF
TRBV7-2	CASSLDWGPNQPQHF
TRBV29-1	CSVEKRTQETQYF
TRBV7-2	CASSSHRTDWNTGELFF
TRBV29-1	CSVTGGQDTQYF
TRBV25-1	CASSEFDRGVYGYTF
TRBV5-4	CASSPVVGYEQYF
TRBV27	CASSSRRGNQPQHF
TRBV14	CASSQDRGAREKLFF
TRBV5-6	CASSLFGQRSGANVLTF
TRBV25-1	CASSEYGRENTEAFF
TRBV7-9	CSSSIYAGTGLTEAFF
TRBV5-6	CASSLVAGGGGGYTF
TRBV19	CASSPPVVVAETSYNEQFF
TRBV6-5	CASSYSRHLNTEAFF
TRBV2	CASRDMNTEAFF
TRBV7-8	CASSRQEGSGYGYTF
TRBV5-1	CASSLRQSYEQYF
TRBV28	CASSLLPGTTNTEAFF
TRBV7-2	CASSLGGQGSIYTF
TRBV5-1	CASSLDLVLADTQYF
TRBV12-5	CASGQNRVNTEAFF
TRBV28	CASSQRPGQGSSYEQYF
TRBV4-3	CASSQDRLAGFQFSAAHEQYF
TRBV9	CASSLSTDPNYGYTF
TRBV27	CAGLAFAPYNEQFF
TRBV30	CASKRQGDEKLFF
TRBV6-5	CASSYADSQGQYF
TRBV10-1	CASSPDSLGEQYF
TRBV30	CACDTWIRNVDYGYTF
TRBV27	CASSLIRTGGNEQFF
TRBV27	CASSPNRGLGDTQYF
TRBV29-1	CSGVNTEAFF
TRBV5-6	CASSLVGALGSPLHF
TRBV14	CASSQDFRATEAFF
TRBV5-4	CASSRDRAGNTIYF
TRBV4-1	CASSQPGLAGEETQYF
TRBV28	CASSRTGDYEQYF
TRBV4-1	CASSQDQDRGLYEQYF
TRBV7-2	CASSLGTGNYGYTF
TRBV7-8	CASREREGQDTQYF
TRBV4-3	CASNRDRGFDSPLHF
TRBV4-1	CASSQFFYTDTQYF
TRBV9	CASSSKGGQSNTEAFF